Listed here is a single T cell receptor beta chain. These data belong to a study of blood T cell repertoires in COVID-19. Looking at the study overall: Samples representing acute and convalescent COVID-19 were sourced from the United States, Italy and Spain. PBMCs, B-cell-depleted T cells, or T cells were the source of the cDNA or gDNA that made up the material.

During active infection, Seattle patients enrolled and were then monitored through disease. As processed by the authors: Reference gene primer amplification in the assay estimated nucleated cell counts. The assay was immunoSEQ multiplex PCR, and TCRdb's table has in-frame clones only and misses some. The D gene and trimming were derived from the DNA, and the V and J assignments and clone size from that table. The profile shows 350,000 or so clones, about 89% of them singletons. The CDR3 contains 15 residues. CDR1 is SGHDT and CDR2 is YYEEEE in the germline V gene. Deletions cut 4 bases from V and 6 bases from J, with 18 bases between.

The TCR comes from a woman in her twenties or thirties with COVID-19, enrolled during active disease. The sequenced sample consisted of peripheral blood. This chain joins TRBV5-6 and TRBJ2-3, with D perhaps TRBD1 (6 bases). CDR3 residues: CASSILQGRKDTQYF. CDR3 sequence (DNA): TGTGCCAGCAGCATACTTCAGGGGAGAAAGGATACGCAGTATTTT.